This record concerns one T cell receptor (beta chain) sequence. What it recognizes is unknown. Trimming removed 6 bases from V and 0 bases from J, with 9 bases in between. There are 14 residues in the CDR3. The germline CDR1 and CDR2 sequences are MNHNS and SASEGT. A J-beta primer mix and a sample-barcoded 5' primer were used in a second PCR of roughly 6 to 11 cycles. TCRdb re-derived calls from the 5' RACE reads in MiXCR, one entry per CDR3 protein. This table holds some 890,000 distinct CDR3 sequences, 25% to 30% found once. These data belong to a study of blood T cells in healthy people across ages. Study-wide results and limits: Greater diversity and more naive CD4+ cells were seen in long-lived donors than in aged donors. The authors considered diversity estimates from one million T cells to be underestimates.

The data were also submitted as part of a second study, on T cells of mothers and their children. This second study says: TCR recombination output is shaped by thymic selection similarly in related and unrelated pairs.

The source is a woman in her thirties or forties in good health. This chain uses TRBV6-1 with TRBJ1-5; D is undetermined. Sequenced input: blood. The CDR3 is CASRTTVSNQPQHF. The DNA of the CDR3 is TGTGCCAGCAGGACGACGGTTAGCAATCAGCCCCAGCATTTT.